This T cell receptor (beta chain) was sequenced for a study of blood T cell repertoires in COVID-19. Study-wide background: Collection of acute and convalescent COVID-19 samples took place in the United States, Italy and Spain. PBMCs, B-cell-depleted T cells, or T cells provided the cDNA or gDNA that made up the material.

As processed by the authors: Reference gene primers were amplified, and this amplification served to estimate nucleated cell counts. Sequencing used immunoSEQ multiplex PCR; TCRdb keeps in-frame clones, though not all of them. That table supplies the V and J calls and clone size; D and trimming were determined from the DNA. Of roughly 70,000 clones in the sample, just under 90% were seen once. The CDR3 covers 16 residues. Trimming cost V 7 bases and J 0 bases; bases outside gene matches: 7. Germline values: CDR1 LNHDA, CDR2 SQIVND (reference sequence). The sequence came from a woman older than 75 with active COVID-19. V usage is TRBV19 and J usage is TRBJ2-7, with TRBD2 matching 12 bases. The sample taken for sequencing was peripheral blood. CDR3 loop: CASKETSGSLSYEQYF. In nucleotides, the CDR3 is TGTGCCAGTAAGGAGACTAGCGGGAGCCTCTCCTACGAGCAGTACTTC.